This T cell receptor (beta chain) was recorded in a study of cytomegalovirus exposure and HLA in healthy donors. Overall study results and limits: Previously analyzed data showed that most TCR beta V segments were productive at a frequency of about 90% or about 30%.

Germline V gene data show CDR1 as ENHRY and CDR2 as SYGVKD. The V segment lost 2 bases and the J segment 3 bases; nucleotides outside the gene matches: 0. The CDR3 is made up of 13 amino acids. Note on this clone: What it binds is not known.

60 Vbeta and 13 Jbeta primers were used in PCR. Produced via immunoSEQ multiplex PCR; TCRdb's table is partial and in-frame only. The sample lists 150,000 to 200,000 clones, 79% occurring once. The TCR was taken from a woman aged 40 to 50 in good health and CMV-seronegative. Material for sequencing was PBMCs. V is TRBV10-3 and J is TRBJ2-7; 8 nucleotides line up with TRBD1. Here the CDR3 DNA reads TGTGCCATCAGTGAGGGACAGGGCTACGAGCAGTACTTC. This translates into CAISEGQGYEQYF.